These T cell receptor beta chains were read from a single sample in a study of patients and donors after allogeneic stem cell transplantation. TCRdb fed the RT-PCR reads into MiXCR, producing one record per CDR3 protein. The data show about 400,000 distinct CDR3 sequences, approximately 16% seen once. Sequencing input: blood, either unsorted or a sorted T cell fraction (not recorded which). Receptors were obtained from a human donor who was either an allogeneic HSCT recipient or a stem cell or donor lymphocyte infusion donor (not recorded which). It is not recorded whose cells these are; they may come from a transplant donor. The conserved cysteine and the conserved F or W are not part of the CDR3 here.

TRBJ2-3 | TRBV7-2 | ASSLPAGGPTDTQY
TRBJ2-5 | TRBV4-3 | ASSRGQGGGETQY
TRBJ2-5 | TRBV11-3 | ASSLAGGPQETQY
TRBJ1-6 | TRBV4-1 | ASSPGQGVGSPLH
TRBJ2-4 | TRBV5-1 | ASSWGRDRVGNIQY
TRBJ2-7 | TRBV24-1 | ATSGSRDRGFSYEQY
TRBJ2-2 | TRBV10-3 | AISNGTSNTGELF
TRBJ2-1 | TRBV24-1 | ATSDSDYSYNEQF
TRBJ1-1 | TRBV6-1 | ASKLRGPGTEAF
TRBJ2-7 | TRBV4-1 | ASSQVTGLTYEQY
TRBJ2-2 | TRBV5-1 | ASSLALGQNTWELF
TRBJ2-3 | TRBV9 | ASSPSLVGAGTDTQY
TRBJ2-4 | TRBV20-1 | SARGQVLNIQY
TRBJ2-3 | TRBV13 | ASSPRRALGSTDTQY
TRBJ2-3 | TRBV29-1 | SVNKFTTDTQY
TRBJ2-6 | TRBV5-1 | ASSLGRSGANVLT
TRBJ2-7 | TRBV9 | ASSTRGSSYEQY
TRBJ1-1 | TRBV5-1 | ASSPDGGFGTEAF
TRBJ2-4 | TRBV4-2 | ASTNPGVAKNIQY
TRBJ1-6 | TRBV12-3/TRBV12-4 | ASSSRQGAPPNSPLH
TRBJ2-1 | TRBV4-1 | ASSQDYTSGRRNEQF
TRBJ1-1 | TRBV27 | ASSLRGGTNSEAF
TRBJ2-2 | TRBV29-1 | SVDPLRGSLAGGPGTGELF
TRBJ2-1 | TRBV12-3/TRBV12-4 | ASSWGPAPSGSYNEQF
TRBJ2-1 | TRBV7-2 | ASSLDIRSNNEQF
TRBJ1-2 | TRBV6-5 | ASSYSTSSNYGYT
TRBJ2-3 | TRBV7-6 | ASSSAGDGTDTQY
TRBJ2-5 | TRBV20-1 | SARDLLAGEETQY
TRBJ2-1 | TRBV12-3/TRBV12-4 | ASSSSPTSGENNEQF
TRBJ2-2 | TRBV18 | ASSATGGSVTGELF
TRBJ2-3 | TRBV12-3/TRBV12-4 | ASTRTSGGLDTQY
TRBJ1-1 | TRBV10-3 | AISDFDPGRFEAF
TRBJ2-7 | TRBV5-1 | ASSPRTGADEQY
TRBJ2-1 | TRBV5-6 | ASSLVPRGASSYNEQF
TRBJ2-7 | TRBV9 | ASSDLKDEQY
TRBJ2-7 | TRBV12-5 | ASGLLQGAYEQY
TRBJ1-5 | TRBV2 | ASRDSNQPQH
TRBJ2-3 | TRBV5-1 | ASSGPGTSGRSTTDTQY
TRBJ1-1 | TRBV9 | ASSVVEGQVNTEAF
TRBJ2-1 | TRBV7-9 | ASSLGGGEQF
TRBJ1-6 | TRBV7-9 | ASSSPDRDNSPLH
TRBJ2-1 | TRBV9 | ASSLGLTGEQF
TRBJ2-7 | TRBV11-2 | ASSLRVRGLLSYEQY
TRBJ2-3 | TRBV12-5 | ASGSDREDTQY
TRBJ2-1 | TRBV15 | ATSREQRGPFNEQF
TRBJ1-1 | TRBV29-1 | SVEVGSTEAF
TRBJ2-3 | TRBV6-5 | ASSLGTGLAGLADTQY
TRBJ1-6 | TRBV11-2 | ASSLGGTGEVVYNSPLH
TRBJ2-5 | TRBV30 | AWSFETQY
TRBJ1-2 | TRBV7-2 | ASSLGDSGRLNYGYT
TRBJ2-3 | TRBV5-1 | ASSRSPFGAKNTDTQY
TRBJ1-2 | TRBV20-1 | SARERTGRYGYT
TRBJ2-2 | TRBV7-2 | ASSLALGAAGELF
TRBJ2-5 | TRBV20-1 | SARDVATVETQY
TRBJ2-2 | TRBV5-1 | ASSLVAGTGELF